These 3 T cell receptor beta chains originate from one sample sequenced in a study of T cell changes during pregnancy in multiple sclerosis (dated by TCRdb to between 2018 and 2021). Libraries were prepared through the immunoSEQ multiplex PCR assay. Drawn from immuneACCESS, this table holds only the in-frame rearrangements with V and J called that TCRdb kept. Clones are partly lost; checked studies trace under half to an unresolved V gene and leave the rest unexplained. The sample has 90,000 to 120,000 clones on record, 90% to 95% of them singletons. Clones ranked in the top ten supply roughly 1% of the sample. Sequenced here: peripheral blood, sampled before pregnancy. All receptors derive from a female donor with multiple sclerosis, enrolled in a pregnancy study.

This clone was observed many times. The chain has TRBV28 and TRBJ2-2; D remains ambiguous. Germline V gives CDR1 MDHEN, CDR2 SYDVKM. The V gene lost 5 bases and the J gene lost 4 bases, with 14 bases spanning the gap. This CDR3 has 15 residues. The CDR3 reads CASSEEWRSTGELFF. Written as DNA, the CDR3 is TGTGCCAGCAGTGAGGAATGGCGAAGCACCGGGGAGCTGTTTTTT.

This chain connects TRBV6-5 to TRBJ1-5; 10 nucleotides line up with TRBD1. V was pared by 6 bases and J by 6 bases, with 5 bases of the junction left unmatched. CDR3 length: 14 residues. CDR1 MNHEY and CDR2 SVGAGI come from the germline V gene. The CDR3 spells CASRGTGVSQPQHF. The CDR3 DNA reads TGTGCCAGCAGGGGGACAGGGGTTTCTCAGCCCCAGCATTTT.

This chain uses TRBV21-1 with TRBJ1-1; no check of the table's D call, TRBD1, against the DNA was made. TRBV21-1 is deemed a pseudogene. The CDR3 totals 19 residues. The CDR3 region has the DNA TGTGCCAGCAGCAAAGCGGGGATTTCGGGACAGGGGGGGGACACTGAAGCTTTCTTT. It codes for CASSKAGISGQGGDTEAFF.